The TCR beta chain described here comes from a study of long-term antiretroviral therapy in people with HIV (dated by TCRdb to 2021 to 2024). Regarding the research as a whole: The earliest samples were collected roughly a decade before the 2015 WHO recommendation for immediate ART, at a time when ART was usually postponed until CD4 counts fell. Among the approximately 30 participants with HIV, eleven to twelve were female. No cross-contamination during QIAcube processing was seen in test extractions of a monoclonal T-cell line run alongside 30 or so polyclonal samples. A total of 192 cryopreserved PBMC samples were contributed to the cohort by 30 adults with confirmed HIV infection, with samples collected serially over a mean of roughly six years (range 1-12). Whether ART initiation and durable HIV suppression were associated with changes in peripheral blood TRB repertoire composition and diversity was tested in a retrospective serial study.

Overall results and qualifications from the work: Unsorted PBMC were profiled instead of sorted CD4+ and CD8+ T cells because pre-ART samples had limited cell numbers. Because PBMC availability was limited, only the TCR beta chain was sequenced, with no alpha chain pairing. Expanded TRB clones identified before ART initiation dominated the repertoire at all time points, although this dominance fluctuated and declined in many PLHIV after ART. The samples span the years 2004 to 2017, and the ART regimens used at that time may not be as effective as current regimens. A significant increase in TRB diversity was found to be associated with ART initiation, although TRB diversity was observed to remain significantly below that of transplant donor controls even after long-term ART. Compared with controls, HIV repertoires had narrower CDR3 length ranges, and the network structure pointed to an antigen-experienced repertoire that shifted only slightly toward naive after ART. Inferences about post-ART repertoire changes were limited because no data were available on ART adherence, viral resistance or therapy changes.

This clone was counted only a few times. The target of this receptor is not known. Base quality data are lacking; no much larger clone is found one base away. The CDR3 has 14 amino acids, counting the end cysteine and phenylalanine. Only the CDR3 part of the read is kept: 42 bases, read in frame from the first base. The CDR1 and CDR2 encoded by the germline V gene are SGHTA and FQGNSA. V is cut by 5 bases and J by 1 base, and the space between the germline ends is 8 bases. To be included, a participant needed at least one PBMC sample from before ART initiation plus at least two post-ART samples. Treatment was received in the United States of America by all participants with HIV. Cryopreserved samples of about 0.9-11 million PBMC were thawed and washed before DNA extraction. At the time of the earliest PBMC sample for each participant with HIV, ages ranged from roughly 23 to 60 years. Per participant, PBMC samples came from 1-4 timepoints prior to ART initiation and 2-8 timepoints following ART initiation, for a median of 7 samples. Serial HIV viral load, CD4+ T-cell count, ART history and demographic data were obtained for every participant. Genomic DNA was extracted from unsorted PBMC with a Qiagen kit on a QIAcube, processed in batches of 12 samples.

The immunoSEQ hsTCRB v3.0 assay was used at survey level resolution to sequence the TRB variable region. The target sequencing depth for TRB was about 35,000-50,000 T-cell genomes per sample. Pooled TRB libraries were sequenced on an Illumina MiSeq with a v3 150-cycle kit. The paper's data handling went like this. Analysis of repertoires was carried out in R inside a reproducible Nextflow workflow spanning QC, data transformation and analysis. LymphoSeq2, an R package for exploring AIRR-Seq data, was used to implement custom analyses. Several samples that yielded fewer than 5000 total TRB sequences were excluded, so that 188 HIV repertoires were analyzed. Among the approximately 190 retained HIV repertoires, approximately 61 were collected before ART initiation and around 130 after ART initiation. Repertoires were downsampled to 5000 TRB nucleotide sequences, and summary statistics were averaged over 100 downsampling iterations. Only TRB sequences with CDR3 regions of at least seven amino acids were retained for analysis. Two measures captured diversity: a Shannon entropy-derived clonality score and the Gini coefficient. Repertoire networks linked the top 5000 CDR3 amino acid sequences whenever two sequences differed by an edit distance of one. Antigen specificity groups and MHC restriction were predicted for TRB CDR3 amino acid sequences with GLIPH2. Known CMV, EBV, HIV or tissue antigen associations were flagged by matching CDR3 amino acid sequences against VDJdb and McPAS-TCR. Pre-ART, post-ART and control groups were compared with Wilcoxon signed-rank tests and Holm-Bonferroni correction. TCRdb mirrors the immuneACCESS table, restricted to in-frame sequences. Some clones are absent from its copies; in checked studies, under half trace to an unresolved V gene, and the reason for the others is unknown. V, J and clone size reflect that table, while D and trimming were determined from the DNA. The sample profile shows tens of thousands of clones; around nine tenths of them were found once. The ten largest account for approximately 5% of the sample.

This sequence was found in a woman aged 45-59 years with HIV. This chain is built from TRBV7-2 and TRBJ2-2; the D gene is not confidently resolved. This specimen was unsorted PBMCs, taken 0.1 years before starting antiretroviral therapy. The bases are TGTGCCAGCAGCACGAACTGGAACACCGGGGAGCTGTTTTTT. Its coded protein is CASSTNWNTGELFF.